The clone carrying this T cell receptor beta chain has a single count. Some clones are missing from TCRdb's copy, which holds only in-frame ones; the method was immunoSEQ multiplex PCR. The sample lists over 800,000 clones, 80% to 95% seen once, with less than 25% in the top ten. This sample was included in a study of shared clonotypes between healthy human individuals. The naive CD8 population came from CD45RO-negative cells selected for CCR7, without terminally differentiated effector memory CD45RA+ cells. This sequence was found in a man aged 25 to 40 in good health. The sequenced material came from naive CD8+ T cells sorted from blood.

The CDR3 DNA is TGTGCCAGCAGTCCCCAGGCGACGGCCTATCAGCCCCAGCATTTT. It yields the protein CASSPQATAYQPQHF. The J gene is TRBJ1-5, the V gene TRBV28; D is uncertain. With 5 bases removed from V and 5 bases from J, the gap between germline ends came to 16 bases. The CDR3 runs 15 residues. Germline V gene lookup returns CDR1 MDHEN and CDR2 SYDVKM.